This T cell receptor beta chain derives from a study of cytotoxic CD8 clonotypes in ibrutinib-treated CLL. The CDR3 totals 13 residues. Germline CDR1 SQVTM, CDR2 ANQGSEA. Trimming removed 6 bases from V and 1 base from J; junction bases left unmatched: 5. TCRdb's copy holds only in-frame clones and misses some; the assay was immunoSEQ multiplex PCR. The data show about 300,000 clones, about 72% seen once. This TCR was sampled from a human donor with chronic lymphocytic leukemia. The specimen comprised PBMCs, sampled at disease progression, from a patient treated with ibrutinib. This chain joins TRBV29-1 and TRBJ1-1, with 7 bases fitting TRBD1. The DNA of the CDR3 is TGCAGCGTGCCGGGACAGAAGAACACTGAAGCTTTCTTT. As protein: CSVPGQKNTEAFF.